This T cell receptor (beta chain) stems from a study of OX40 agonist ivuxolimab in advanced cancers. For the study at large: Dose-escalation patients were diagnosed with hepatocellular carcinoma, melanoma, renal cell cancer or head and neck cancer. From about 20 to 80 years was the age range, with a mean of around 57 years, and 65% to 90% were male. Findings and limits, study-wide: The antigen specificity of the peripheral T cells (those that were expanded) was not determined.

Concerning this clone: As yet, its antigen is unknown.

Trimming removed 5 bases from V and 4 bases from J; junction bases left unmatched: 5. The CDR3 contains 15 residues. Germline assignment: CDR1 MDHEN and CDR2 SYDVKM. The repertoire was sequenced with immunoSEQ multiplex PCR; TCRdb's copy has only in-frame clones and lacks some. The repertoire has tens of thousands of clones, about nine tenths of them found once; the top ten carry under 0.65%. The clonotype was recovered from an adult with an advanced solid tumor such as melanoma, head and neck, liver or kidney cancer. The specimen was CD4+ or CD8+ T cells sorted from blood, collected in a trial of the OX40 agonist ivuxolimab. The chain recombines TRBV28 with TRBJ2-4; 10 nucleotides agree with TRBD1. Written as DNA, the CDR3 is TGTGCCAGCAGTCCCCAGGGACAGGGGAAAAACATTCAGTACTTC. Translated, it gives CASSPQGQGKNIQYF.